A single sample is the source of the 20 T cell receptor beta chains below, sequenced in a study of T cells of healthy individuals. TCRdb independently ran MiXCR on the 5' RACE reads; one entry per CDR3 protein. The sample yields about 41,000 distinct CDR3 sequences, 3.5% to 5.5% seen once. Receptor source: a human donor in good health.

On this clonotype: A much larger clonotype is one base distant, so this may be a read error. The chain has TRBV7-2 and TRBJ2-2; D gene ambiguous. Germline V gives CDR1 SGHTA, CDR2 FQGNSA. This CDR3 is 14 amino acids long. The V end was cut by 3 bases, the J end by 1 base, with 6 bases between. CDR3 DNA: TGTGCCAGCAGCTTTGACGGGAACACCGGGGAGCTGTTTTTT. Protein: CASSFDGNTGELFF.

This clonotype was seen ten or more times. This sequence joins TRBV29-1 and TRBJ1-2, with a weak D call TRBD1 (5 bases). CDR3 length equals 13 residues. Germline V gene lookup returns CDR1 SQVTM and CDR2 ANQGSEA. With 2 bases removed from V and 5 bases from J, the gap between germline ends came to 12 bases. CDR3 DNA: TGCAGCGTTGAAACCCCCAGGGATTATGGCTACACCTTC. Its protein is CSVETPRDYGYTF.

By share of the sample, this clonotype is medium-sized (0.01 to 0.1%). This sequence joins TRBV7-3 and TRBJ2-7; 7 bases line up with TRBD2. Trimming cost V 4 bases and J 0 bases; bases outside gene matches: 3. CDR3 length equals 14 residues. The germline gives CDR1 SGHTA, CDR2 FQGTGA. The CDR3 sequence is CASSSRDYSYEQYF. In DNA, the CDR3 is TGTGCCAGCAGCTCCCGGGACTACTCCTACGAGCAGTACTTC.

The CDR3 region is CASSQRDRGNGELFF. For the CDR3, the DNA is TGTGCCAGCAGCCAACGGGACAGGGGGAACGGGGAGCTGTTTTTT. V is TRBV11-3 and J is TRBJ2-2; 11 bases are a match to TRBD1. The CDR3 extends over 15 amino acids. In germline, CDR1 is SGHNT, CDR2 YENEEA. The junction had 6 bases not matched to a gene; V was cut back by 5 bases and J by 7 bases.

This clonotype was counted ten times or more. This chain links TRBV11-2 with TRBJ1-1; tentatively, D is TRBD1 (5 bases). With 7 bases removed from V and 5 bases from J, the gap between germline ends came to 20 bases. CDR1 and CDR2 from the germline V gene are SGHAT and FQNNGV. The CDR3 is made up of 15 amino acids. The CDR3 sequence: CASNIWDVRGTEAFF. The CDR3 nucleotides are TGTGCCAGCAATATCTGGGACGTACGGGGAACTGAAGCTTTCTTT.

The chain recombines TRBV7-2 with TRBJ2-4, with 7 bases aligning to TRBD1. The ends lost 1 base at V and 3 bases at J; junction bases unmatched: 6. The CDR3 length is 16 residues. Germline-derived CDR1 and CDR2 are SGHTA and FQGNSA. CDR3 DNA: TGTGCCAGCAGCTTAGAAACAGGGGTGGTCAAAAACATTCAGTACTTC. It encodes CASSLETGVVKNIQYF.

This clonotype was seen repeatedly, ten times or more. V gene TRBV4-3 combines with J gene TRBJ1-1; D remains unclear. From germline, CDR1 is LGHNA and CDR2 YSLEER. V lost 0 bases and J 4 bases, leaving 12 bases between the germline ends. This CDR3 contains 15 residues. This CDR3 reads CASSQEHREATEAFF. CDR3 coding DNA: TGCGCCAGCAGCCAAGAACACCGGGAGGCCACTGAAGCTTTCTTT.

This clonotype was counted at least ten times. DNA of the CDR3: TGCAGCGGGAAGGGACTAGCGGTTTCGGAGACCCAGTACTTC. Translation: CSGKGLAVSETQYF. The V gene is TRBV29-1, the J gene TRBJ2-5; 11 bases agree with TRBD2. The germline CDR1 and CDR2 sequences are SQVTM and ANQGSEA. The CDR3 covers 14 residues. Trimming took 7 bases from V and 5 from J; bases not matched to a gene: 9.

In its sample, this clonotype was seen many times. The rearrangement links TRBV5-6 to TRBJ1-1; 8 bases fit TRBD1. The V gene's germline CDR1 is SGHDT and CDR2 YYEEEE. The V and J ends lost 2 bases and 2 bases, in that order; junction bases with no gene match: 2. The CDR3 consists of 14 residues. CDR3 amino acids: CASSLGTGNTEAFF. In DNA, the CDR3 is TGTGCCAGCAGCTTAGGGACAGGCAACACTGAAGCTTTCTTT.

Many counts were recorded for this clonotype. The chain couples TRBV20-1 to TRBJ1-1; tentatively, D is TRBD1 (5 bases). Germline CDR1 reads DFQATT; CDR2 reads SNEGSKA (reference sequence). The CDR3 runs to 15 residues. The V end lost 0 bases, the J end lost 3 bases, and 14 bases lay between the germline ends. CDR3 protein: CSARDHQGLYTEAFF. For the CDR3, the DNA is TGCAGTGCTAGAGATCATCAGGGCTTGTACACTGAAGCTTTCTTT.

This clonotype was seen ten or more times. The J gene is TRBJ2-5, the V gene TRBV5-1; TRBD1 or TRBD2 may be the D gene (6 bases each). This CDR3 is 15 amino acids long. Germline V gene sequence: CDR1 SGHRS, CDR2 YFSETQ. V was trimmed by 8 bases and J by 2 bases, leaving 19 bases between them. The CDR3 protein is CASWFGGGQQETQYF. As DNA, the CDR3 is TGCGCCAGTTGGTTTGGAGGGGGGCAGCAAGAGACCCAGTACTTC.

This clonotype occurred many times. This chain connects TRBV5-6 to TRBJ2-7; D is uncertain. The germline CDR1 and CDR2 sequences are SGHDT and YYEEEE. This CDR3 is built from 17 residues. V was shortened by 2 bases and J by 0 bases, with 18 bases between the two germline ends. The CDR3 DNA reads TGTGCCAGCAGCTTTTCCCGAGACGCCTTATACTCCTACGAGCAGTACTTC. As protein: CASSFSRDALYSYEQYF.

There are a few counts of this clonotype. This chain joins TRBV7-2 and TRBJ1-1; D is uncertain. Between the trimmed V and J ends, which lost 5 bases and 0 bases, there was a span of 13 bases. The CDR3 has 15 residues. Per the germline V gene, CDR1 is SGHTA and CDR2 is FQGNSA. CDR3 coding DNA: TGTGCCAGCAGCGTATTTGACGGGGTGAACACTGAAGCTTTCTTT. It specifies CASSVFDGVNTEAFF.

The chain couples TRBV9 to TRBJ2-3; D uncertain. Germline lookup yields CDR1 SGDLS and CDR2 YYNGEE. Trimming left V 6 bases short and J 3 bases short, with 11 bases between. This CDR3 spans 13 amino acids. CDR3 DNA: TGTGCCAGCAAGGCAGGTGGGACAGATACGCAGTATTTT. Its protein is CASKAGGTDTQYF. Based on the CDR3 plus reference TRBV9 and TRBJ2-3, the full variable domain is DSGVTQTPKHLITATGQRVTLRCSPRSGDLSVYWYQQSLDQGLQFLIQYYNGEERAKGNILERFSAQQFPDLHSELNLSSLELGDSALYFCASKAGGTDTQYFGPGTRLTVL.

In regard to this clonotype: A much more abundant neighbour one base away suggests this may be a read error. The rearrangement uses TRBV12-3 or TRBV12-4 and TRBJ2-7; TRBD2 agrees at 8 bases. Trimming removed 5 bases from V and 3 bases from J; junction bases left unmatched: 9. The CDR3 contains 15 residues. CDR3 sequence: CASSLNGGGRYEQYF. CDR3 nucleotides: TGTGCCAGCAGTCTTAACGGGGGGGGCCGCTACGAGCAGTACTTC.

The sample holds many counts of this clonotype. The V and J genes are TRBV6-2 or TRBV6-3 and TRBJ2-3; D gene ambiguous. The ends were cut back, 2 bases at V and 6 bases at J, with 3 bases in the middle. The germline CDR1 and CDR2 sequences are MNHEY and SVGEGT. CDR3 size: 11 residues. CDR3 sequence: CASSYVDTQYF. The CDR3 nucleotides are TGTGCCAGCAGTTACGTGGATACGCAGTATTTT.

This clonotype has ten or more counts. The rearrangement uses TRBV6-5 and TRBJ2-7; D is perhaps TRBD1 or TRBD2 (5 bases each). Germline V gives CDR1 MNHEY, CDR2 SVGAGI. This CDR3 comprises 14 residues. The V gene lost 5 bases and the J gene lost 1 base, with 12 bases spanning the gap. CDR3 nucleotides: TGTGCCAGCAGTCCGACAGAGGGGTCCTACGAGCAGTACTTC. This translates into CASSPTEGSYEQYF.

V is TRBV12-3 or TRBV12-4 and J is TRBJ1-5; tentatively, D is TRBD1 (5 bases). The CDR3 extends over 16 amino acids. The V end was cut by 5 bases, the J end by 3 bases, with 17 bases between. CDR3 sequence reads: CASSPGGGGDNQPQHF. CDR3 coding DNA: TGTGCCAGCAGTCCCGGGGGGGGGGGAGACAATCAGCCCCAGCATTTT.

This clonotype was detected many times. The chain carries TRBV7-2 and TRBJ2-1; no clear D gene. Germline lookup yields CDR1 SGHTA and CDR2 FQGNSA. V dropped 0 bases and J dropped 3 bases, with 6 bases sitting between them. This CDR3 comprises 14 residues. The CDR3 bases are TGTGCCAGCAGCTTAGCGGTCAACTACAATGAGCAGTTCTTC. Protein product: CASSLAVNYNEQFF.

In this sample, this clonotype turned up many times. The J gene is TRBJ1-3, the V gene TRBV18; D is perhaps TRBD1 (5 bases). This CDR3 contains 13 residues. CDR1 and CDR2 from the germline V gene are KGHSH and LQKENI. V dropped 2 bases and J dropped 4 bases, with 6 bases sitting between them. The CDR3 here is CASSPGAGNTIYF. The DNA of the CDR3 is TGTGCCAGCTCACCAGGGGCAGGAAACACCATATATTTT.